This entry lists 28 T cell receptor beta chains sequenced from one sample in a study of neoadjuvant anti-PD-1 for oral cavity cancer. Stated time point: after neoadjuvant nivolumab, at surgical resection. Sequencing used immunoSEQ multiplex PCR; TCRdb keeps in-frame clones, though not all of them. The repertoire has about 32,000 clones, about 80% of them found once; the top ten carry 3% to 3.5%. The material sequenced was PBMCs, taken after nivolumab (anti-PD-1) treatment. The receptors derive from a person aged 35-79 years with oral cavity squamous cell carcinoma.

This clone was counted once. The V call is TRBV5-1, the J call TRBJ1-6; TRBD1 matches at 9 bases. The CDR3 totals 14 residues. V gave up 4 bases and J gave up 9 bases; unmatched junction bases: 5. Germline CDR1 is SGHRS and CDR2 is YFSETQ. The CDR3 DNA is TGCGCCAGCAGCAACAGGGGGCCGGGTTCACCCCTCCACTTT. This gives the protein CASSNRGPGSPLHF.

The rearrangement joins TRBV6-5 to TRBJ2-5; TRBD1 agrees at 9 bases. J lost 7 bases, V lost 2 bases, and 8 bases had no gene match. There are 15 residues in the CDR3. The V gene's germline CDR1 is MNHEY and CDR2 SVGAGI. The CDR3 loop reads CASSYATGGGGTQYF. In DNA, the CDR3 is TGTGCCAGCAGTTACGCGACAGGGGGGGGAGGGACCCAGTACTTC.

The CDR3 is CASSYGGRVGEQYF. The CDR3 DNA sequence: TGTGCCAGCAGTTACGGGGGAAGGGTGGGCGAGCAGTACTTC. V usage is TRBV6-7 and J usage is TRBJ2-7; D is perhaps TRBD1 or TRBD2 (5 bases each). TRBV6-7 is treated as an ORF (open reading frame) with a function not yet certain. The CDR3 extends over 14 amino acids. Trimming removed 2 bases from V and 6 bases from J, with 14 bases in between.

The chain uses TRBV2 and TRBJ1-5; tentative D call: TRBD1 (5 bases). Per the germline V gene, CDR1 is SNHLY and CDR2 is FYNNEI. The V end was cut by 9 bases, the J end by 3 bases, with 15 bases between. The CDR3 length is 14 residues. The CDR3 reads CASDTGTDNQPQHF. In DNA form, the CDR3 reads TGTGCCAGTGATACCGGGACTGACAATCAGCCCCAGCATTTT.

This sequence joins TRBV7-2 and TRBJ2-2; 10 positions agree with TRBD1. Germline values: CDR1 SGHTA, CDR2 FQGNSA. The CDR3 has 16 amino acids. V lost 1 base and J lost 5; bases outside the gene matches: 4. The CDR3 loop is CASSLGVGQGTGELFF. As DNA, the CDR3 is TGTGCCAGCAGCTTAGGGGTGGGACAGGGGACCGGGGAGCTGTTTTTT.

The chain carries TRBV4-1 and TRBJ1-2, with D hard to call. This CDR3 has 16 amino acids. Trimming removed 2 bases at V and 4 bases at J, with 17 bases between. Per the germline V gene, CDR1 is MGHRA and CDR2 is YSYEKL. CDR3 amino acids: CASSQSLSVGSYGYTF. DNA of the CDR3: TGCGCCAGCAGCCAATCTTTATCGGTAGGCAGCTATGGCTACACCTTC.

This chain uses TRBV29-1 with TRBJ1-1, with 8 bases aligning to TRBD1. Germline CDR1 and CDR2: SQVTM and ANQGSEA. V dropped 6 bases and J dropped 1; count of bases not matched to a gene: 4. CDR3 size: 13 residues. Here the CDR3 reads CSVGTGGNTEAFF. CDR3 nucleotide sequence: TGCAGCGTCGGGACAGGAGGGAACACTGAAGCTTTCTTT.

The chain links TRBV7-2 to TRBJ1-2; TRBD1 matches at 9 bases. With 5 bases clipped from V and 4 bases from J, the junction kept 11 bases outside the gene matches. The CDR3 is 16 amino acids. In germline, CDR1 is SGHTA, CDR2 FQGNSA. CDR3 loop: CASSLGGTGILYGYTF. The CDR3 nucleotides read TGTGCCAGCAGCCTCGGGGGGACAGGGATCCTCTATGGCTACACCTTC.

The chain combines TRBV20-1 with TRBJ1-2, with D perhaps matching TRBD1 (6 bases). The CDR3 is 11 residues long. Trimming cost V 5 bases and J 7 bases, with 11 bases left between them. Germline V gene lookup returns CDR1 DFQATT and CDR2 SNEGSKA (reference sequence). In nucleotides, the CDR3 is TGCAGTGCTCCACAGGGCCGTGGCTACACCTTC. Encoded protein: CSAPQGRGYTF.

The table lists this clone with a count of one. The chain has TRBV5-1 and TRBJ2-4; D may match TRBD1 or TRBD2 (5 bases each). The germline V gene has CDR1 SGHRS and CDR2 YFSETQ. This CDR3 is built from 15 residues. V was clipped by 4 bases and J by 5 bases, with 16 bases between them. CDR3 nucleotide sequence: TGCGCCAGCAGCCCTCGGCAGGGAGAGCAAAACATTCAGTACTTC. Its protein is CASSPRQGEQNIQYF.

V gene TRBV7-2 combines with J gene TRBJ2-1; D remains unclear. The V end was cut by 2 bases, the J end by 7 bases, with 9 bases between. Germline V gene lookup returns CDR1 SGHTA and CDR2 FQGNSA. There are 13 residues in the CDR3. Here the CDR3 DNA reads TGTGCCAGCAGCTTAAACACAGAAAATGAGCAGTTCTTC. Protein: CASSLNTENEQFF.

This sequence joins TRBV7-2 and TRBJ1-6; D possibly corresponds to TRBD1 (6 bases). The CDR3 loop spans 16 amino acids. CDR1 SGHTA and CDR2 FQGNSA come from the germline V gene. V lost 5 bases to trimming and J lost 7 bases, with 18 bases between them. The CDR3 bases are TGTGCCAGCAGCCCCGATATGGGGGCGCGAAATTCACCCCTCCACTTT. This translates into CASSPDMGARNSPLHF.

The rearrangement links TRBV27 to TRBJ2-2; 7 bases fit TRBD1. V shed 5 bases and J 1 base; nucleotides not matched to a gene: 10. The CDR3 length is 17 residues. Germline V lookup: CDR1 MNHEY, CDR2 SMNVEV (reference sequence). CDR3 in amino acids: CASSPLPGTVNTGELFF. In nucleotides, the CDR3 is TGTGCCAGCAGTCCCCTTCCCGGGACAGTGAACACCGGGGAGCTGTTTTTT.

The J gene is TRBJ2-7, the V gene TRBV6-6, with D possibly called TRBD1 or TRBD2 (6 bases each). Per germline, CDR1 MNHNY and CDR2 SVGAGI (reference sequence). The ends were cut back, 5 bases at V and 0 bases at J, with 14 bases in the middle. The CDR3 has 15 amino acids. The CDR3 here is CASSRGTPSSYEQYF. Here the CDR3 DNA reads TGTGCCAGCAGTCGCGGGACACCTTCCTCCTACGAGCAGTACTTC.

The gene calls are TRBV4-2 and TRBJ1-6; no clear D gene. Germline CDR1 reads LGHNA; CDR2 reads YNFKEQ. This CDR3 has 12 amino acids. The V gene lost 5 bases and the J gene lost 7 bases, with 6 bases spanning the gap. This chain's CDR3 is CASSVPNSPLHF. Written as DNA, the CDR3 is TGTGCCAGCAGCGTACCGAATTCACCCCTCCACTTT.

This chain links TRBV6-1 with TRBJ1-6; no clear D. V was pared by 8 bases and J by 6 bases, with 11 bases between. Germline assignment: CDR1 MNHNS and CDR2 SASEGT. The length of the CDR3 is 13 residues. CDR3 DNA sequence: TGTGCCAGCCTTGACACGGGTAATTCACCCCTCCACTTT. Translating it yields CASLDTGNSPLHF.

The chain uses TRBV19 and TRBJ1-1; 7 nucleotides match TRBD1. CDR3 size: 14 residues. V was pared by 2 bases and J by 4 bases, with 4 bases of the junction left unmatched. From germline, CDR1 is LNHDA and CDR2 SQIVND (reference sequence). The CDR3 DNA follows: TGTGCCAGTAGTATAAGGGGGCGGGGCACTGAAGCTTTCTTT. It is translated as CASSIRGRGTEAFF.

V gene TRBV27 combines with J gene TRBJ2-7, with D hard to call. Trimming took off 6 bases at V and 2 bases at J, with 11 bases between the two ends. The CDR3 loop spans 13 amino acids. Germline V CDR1 and CDR2: MNHEY, SMNVEV (reference sequence). Here the CDR3 DNA reads TGTGCCAGCAGCCCGCGGTCGGCCTACGAGCAGTACTTC. It yields the protein CASSPRSAYEQYF.

This chain uses TRBV27 with TRBJ2-7; TRBD1 matches 9 bases. The germline CDR1 and CDR2 sequences are MNHEY and SMNVEV (reference sequence). V was clipped by 4 bases and J by 5 bases; unmatched bases: 3. This CDR3 spans 13 amino acids. The CDR3 reads CASSSQGAHEQYF. The CDR3 bases are TGTGCCAGCAGTTCACAGGGGGCCCACGAGCAGTACTTC.

This chain connects TRBV19 to TRBJ1-3; no clear D gene. From germline, CDR1 is LNHDA and CDR2 SQIVND (reference sequence). Between the trimmed V and J ends, which lost 4 bases and 4 bases, there was a span of 8 bases. The CDR3 totals 13 residues. The chain's CDR3 is CASSTGGGNTIYF. CDR3 in DNA: TGTGCCAGTAGTACAGGAGGGGGAAACACCATATATTTT.

The genes are TRBV7-2 and TRBJ1-1; TRBD1 is a possible D gene (6 bases). The V end lost 2 bases, the J end lost 7 bases, and 11 bases lay between the germline ends. Per germline, CDR1 SGHTA and CDR2 FQGNSA. The CDR3 runs to 13 residues. The DNA for the CDR3 is TGTGCCAGCAGCTTAACGGGGGCAGTTGAAGCTTTCTTT. Translated, it gives CASSLTGAVEAFF. Complete variable domain (other parts from reference TRBV7-2 and TRBJ1-1): GAGVSQSPSNKVTEKGKDVELRCDPISGHTALYWYRQSLGQGLEFLIYFQGNSAPDKSGLPSDRFSAERTGGSVSTLTIQRTQQEDSAVYLCASSLTGAVEAFFGQGTRLTVV.

V gene TRBV11-2 combines with J gene TRBJ1-1; TRBD1 aligns across 7 bases. The V gene end was trimmed by 6 bases and the J gene end by 1 base; junction bases not matched to a gene: 8. Germline CDR1 SGHAT, CDR2 FQNNGV. There are 15 residues in the CDR3. CDR3 amino acids: CASSRLTGSNTEAFF. The CDR3 region has the DNA TGTGCCAGCAGTCGATTGACAGGGTCGAACACTGAAGCTTTCTTT.

The chain employs TRBV6-5 and TRBJ1-1, with D unresolved. The germline V and J ends were trimmed by 5 bases and 3 bases, with 13 bases remaining between them. This CDR3 comprises 14 residues. Germline CDR1 MNHEY, CDR2 SVGAGI. The CDR3 nucleotides are TGTGCCAGCAGTGCGAGTAGTTTTTACACTGAAGCTTTCTTT. It codes for CASSASSFYTEAFF.

The chain recombines TRBV2 with TRBJ2-7; D is possibly TRBD1 (6 bases). Trimming stripped 5 bases from V and 6 bases from J, with 14 bases between. The CDR3 runs to 13 residues. Germline V gene data show CDR1 as SNHLY and CDR2 as FYNNEI. CDR3 in amino acids: CASSQGPVGEQYF. CDR3 nucleotides: TGTGCCAGCAGTCAGGGGCCCGTCGGCGAGCAGTACTTC.

The gene calls are TRBV27 and TRBJ2-1; 7 positions match TRBD1. This CDR3 is 13 amino acids long. The germline V gene encodes CDR1 MNHEY and CDR2 SMNVEV (reference sequence). Trimming removed 5 bases from V and 8 bases from J; junction bases left unmatched: 6. The DNA for the CDR3 is TGTGCCAGCAGTCCTTACACAGGGGATGAGCAGTTCTTC. Translation: CASSPYTGDEQFF.

This chain uses TRBV4-1 with TRBJ1-2; possible D gene TRBD1, 5 bases. The CDR3 is made up of 15 amino acids. Germline-derived CDR1 and CDR2 are MGHRA and YSYEKL. V lost 1 base and J lost 7, with 16 bases in between. For the CDR3, the DNA is TGCGCCAGCAGCCAAGCGGGGCCCGGAGGTGGTGGCTACACCTTC. Translated: CASSQAGPGGGGYTF.

This chain connects TRBV5-6 to TRBJ1-2; D is possibly TRBD1 (5 bases). The V end lost 4 bases, the J end lost 7 bases, and 14 bases lay between the germline ends. The germline CDR1 and CDR2 sequences are SGHDT and YYEEEE. This CDR3 region has 13 residues. CDR3 nucleotides: TGTGCCAGCAGCCGTCGGGGGGAAGGTGGCTACACCTTC. Its protein is CASSRRGEGGYTF.

The gene calls are TRBV6-5 and TRBJ1-3; D not resolved. The CDR3 has 11 residues. Germline V gene data show CDR1 as MNHEY and CDR2 as SVGAGI. V was clipped by 2 bases and J by 8 bases, with 4 bases between them. The CDR3 coding sequence is TGTGCCAGCAGTTACCCGGACACCATATATTTT. Residues: CASSYPDTIYF.